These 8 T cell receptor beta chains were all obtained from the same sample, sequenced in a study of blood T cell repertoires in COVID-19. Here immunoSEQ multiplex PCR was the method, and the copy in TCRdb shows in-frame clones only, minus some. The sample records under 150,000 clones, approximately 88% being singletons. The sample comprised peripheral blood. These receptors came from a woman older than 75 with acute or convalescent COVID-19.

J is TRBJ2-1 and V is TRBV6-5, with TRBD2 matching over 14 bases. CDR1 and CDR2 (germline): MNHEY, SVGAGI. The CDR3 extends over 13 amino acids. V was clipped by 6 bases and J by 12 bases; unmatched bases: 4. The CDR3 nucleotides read TGTGCCAGCAGGACTAGCGGGAGGGATACGCAGTTCTTC. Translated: CASRTSGRDTQFF.

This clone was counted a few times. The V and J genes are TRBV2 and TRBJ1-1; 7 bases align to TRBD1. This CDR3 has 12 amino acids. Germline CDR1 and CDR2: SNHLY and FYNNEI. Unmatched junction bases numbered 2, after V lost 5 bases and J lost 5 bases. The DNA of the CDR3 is TGTGCCAGCAGTTTACAGGGGACTGAAGCTTTCTTT. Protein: CASSLQGTEAFF.

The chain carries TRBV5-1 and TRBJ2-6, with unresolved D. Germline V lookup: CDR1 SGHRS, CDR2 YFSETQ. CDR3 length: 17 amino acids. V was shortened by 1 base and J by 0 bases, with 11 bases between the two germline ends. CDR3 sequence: CASSLSQVLSGANVLTF. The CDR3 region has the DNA TGCGCCAGCAGCTTGAGTCAGGTCCTCTCTGGGGCCAACGTCCTGACTTTC.

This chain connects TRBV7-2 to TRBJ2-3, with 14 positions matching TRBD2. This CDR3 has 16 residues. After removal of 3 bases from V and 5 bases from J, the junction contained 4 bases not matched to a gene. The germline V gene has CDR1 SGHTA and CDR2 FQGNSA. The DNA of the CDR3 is TGTGCCAGCAGCTTGGCGGGACTAGCGGGAGTAGATACGCAGTATTTT. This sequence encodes CASSLAGLAGVDTQYF.

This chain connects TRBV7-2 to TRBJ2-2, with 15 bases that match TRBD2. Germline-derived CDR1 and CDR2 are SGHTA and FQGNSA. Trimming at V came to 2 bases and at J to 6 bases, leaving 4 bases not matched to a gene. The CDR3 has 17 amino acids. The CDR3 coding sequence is TGTGCCAGCAGCTTATTGGGACTAGCGGGAGGTGCCGGGGAGCTGTTTTTT. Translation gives CASSLLGLAGGAGELFF.

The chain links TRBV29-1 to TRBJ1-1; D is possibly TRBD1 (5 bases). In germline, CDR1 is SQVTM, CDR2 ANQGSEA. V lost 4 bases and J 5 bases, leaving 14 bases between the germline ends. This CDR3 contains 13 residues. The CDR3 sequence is CSVGWSGGTEAFF. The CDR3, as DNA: TGCAGCGTTGGTTGGTCGGGGGGGACTGAAGCTTTCTTT.

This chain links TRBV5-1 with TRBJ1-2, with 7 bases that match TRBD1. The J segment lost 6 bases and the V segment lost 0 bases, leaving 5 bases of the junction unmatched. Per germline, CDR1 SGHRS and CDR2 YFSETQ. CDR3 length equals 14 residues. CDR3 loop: CASSLGDREDGYTF. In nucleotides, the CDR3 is TGCGCCAGCAGCTTGGGGGACAGAGAGGATGGCTACACCTTC. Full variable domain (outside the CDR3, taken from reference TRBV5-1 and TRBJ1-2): KAGVTQTPRYLIKTRGQQVTLSCSPISGHRSVSWYQQTPGQGLQFLFEYFSETQRNKGNFPGRFSGRQFSNSRSEMNVSTLELGDSALYLCASSLGDREDGYTFGSGTRLTVV.

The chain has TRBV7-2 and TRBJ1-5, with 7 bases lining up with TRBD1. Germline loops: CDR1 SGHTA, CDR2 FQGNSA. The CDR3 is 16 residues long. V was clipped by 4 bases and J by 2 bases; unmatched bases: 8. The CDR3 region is CASSSHRGGGNQPQHF. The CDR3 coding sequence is TGTGCCAGCAGCTCCCACAGGGGTGGGGGCAATCAGCCCCAGCATTTT.